This T cell receptor (beta chain) was captured in a study of blood T cell repertoires in COVID-19. Germline loops: CDR1 MDHEN, CDR2 SYDVKM. The CDR3 consists of 15 residues. The V and J ends lost 7 bases and 3 bases respectively, with 16 bases between them. Clones were sequenced by immunoSEQ multiplex PCR, and TCRdb holds only the in-frame ones, with some missing. The repertoire holds around 300,000 clones, with roughly 88% as singletons. The sample was PBMCs or T cells enriched from blood (not recorded which). The sequence derives from a man aged 25 to 40 who had recovered from COVID-19. This sequence joins TRBV28 and TRBJ1-5; a possible D gene is TRBD1 (5 bases). CDR3 sequence reads: CASTTWGGANQPQHF. The DNA of the CDR3 is TGTGCCAGCACCACTTGGGGAGGGGCCAATCAGCCCCAGCATTTT.